This T cell receptor (beta chain) was retrieved from a study of T cell changes during pregnancy in multiple sclerosis. Profiling relied on immunoSEQ multiplex PCR, and the TCRdb table lists in-frame clones only, not all of them. The sample carries roughly 90,000 clones, more than 85% recorded once. This CDR3 region has 17 residues. The V end was cut by 2 bases, the J end by 1 base, with 15 bases between. Looked up from germline, CDR1 is MDHEN and CDR2 is SYDVKM. This specimen consisted of peripheral blood, obtained before pregnancy. The chain links TRBV28 to TRBJ1-5; D not certain. The TCR sequence derives from a female donor with multiple sclerosis, enrolled in a pregnancy study. CDR3 bases: TGTGCCAGCAGTTTACTTGTGGGCTTTCCGAGCAATCAGCCCCAGCATTTT. It specifies CASSLLVGFPSNQPQHF.